These T cell receptor beta chains were read from a single sample in a study of lymphopenia after photon versus proton radiotherapy. TCRdb's copy holds only in-frame clones and misses some; the assay was immunoSEQ multiplex PCR. This sample has 150,000 to 200,000 clones, with about 88% found just once. The sample consisted of peripheral blood, taken from a patient treated with photon-based radiotherapy. Source of these receptors: a man in his fifties with gastric cancer. Each CDR3 is given with its conserved first and last residue. Each record gives: D gene, J gene, V gene, clone size, CDR3 protein, CDR3 DNA. A D gene is named only where the DNA matches it firmly. Size is stated for part of the rows, as once, few or many counts, or as a class when the clone is expanded.

TRBD1 TRBJ1-5 TRBV2 few CASSELTGGQPQHF TGTGCCAGCAGTGAACTGACAGGGGGGCAGCCCCAGCATTTT
- TRBJ1-1 TRBV29-1 - CSVGTGLNTEAFF TGCAGCGTCGGAACAGGGTTGAACACTGAAGCTTTCTTT
- TRBJ2-7 TRBV27 - CASSLSSLSSYEQYF TGTGCCAGCAGTTTATCGAGCCTTAGCTCCTACGAGCAGTACTTC
TRBD1 TRBJ1-3 TRBV28 - CASLLQGAGNTIYF TGTGCCAGCTTGTTACAGGGGGCTGGAAACACCATATATTTT
- TRBJ1-1 TRBV29-1 few CSAQGWSTEAFF TGCAGCGCCCAGGGGTGGAGCACTGAAGCTTTCTTT
- TRBJ1-5 TRBV5-6 - CASSLGQAPNQPQHF TGTGCCAGCAGCTTGGGGCAGGCCCCCAATCAGCCCCAGCATTTT
TRBD1 TRBJ2-1 TRBV28 - CAGQGGNEQFF TGTGCCGGACAGGGGGGCAATGAGCAGTTCTTC
TRBD1 TRBJ1-3 TRBV6-4 - CASSAPTGVSGNTIYF TGTGCCAGCAGTGCACCGACAGGGGTCTCTGGAAACACCATATATTTT
TRBD2 TRBJ2-7 TRBV7-7 - CASSNPSGRQYF TGTGCCAGCAGCAACCCTAGCGGGAGGCAGTACTTC
- TRBJ1-1 TRBV4-1 - CASSRARAVDTEAFF TGCGCCAGCAGCCGCGCCAGGGCCGTGGACACTGAAGCTTTCTTT
TRBD2 TRBJ2-5 TRBV6-6 - CASSRRTSGPQETQYF TGTGCCAGCAGTCGAAGGACTAGCGGGCCTCAAGAGACCCAGTACTTC
- TRBJ2-1 TRBV29-1 - CSAKKRAQRDNEQFF TGCAGCGCCAAAAAGAGGGCCCAGAGAGACAATGAGCAGTTCTTC
- TRBJ2-5 TRBV11-3 - CASSLDVQETQYF TGTGCCAGCAGCTTAGATGTACAAGAGACCCAGTACTTC
- TRBJ2-7 TRBV27 - CASSLFGNSYEQYF TGTGCCAGCAGTTTATTCGGGAACTCCTACGAGCAGTACTTC
- TRBJ1-5 TRBV9 - CASSVSGAQGQPQHF TGTGCCAGCAGCGTATCAGGGGCGCAGGGTCAGCCCCAGCATTTT
- TRBJ2-7 TRBV18 - CASSPLANQGIYEQYF TGTGCCAGCTCACCATTGGCAAACCAAGGGATATACGAGCAGTACTTC
- TRBJ2-1 TRBV2 once CASSSLTGPNEQFF TGTGCCAGCAGTTCTTTGACAGGTCCCAATGAGCAGTTCTTC
- TRBJ2-7 TRBV20-1 - CSAQVRDEQYF TGCAGTGCCCAAGTTAGGGACGAGCAGTACTTC
TRBD1 TRBJ1-2 TRBV5-1 - CASSFDRGVEGYTF TGCGCCAGCAGCTTCGACAGGGGTGTCGAGGGCTACACCTTC
- TRBJ2-3 TRBV11-2 - CASSLVRDTQYF TGTGCCAGCAGCTTAGTACGAGATACGCAGTATTTT
- TRBJ1-5 TRBV6-5 - CASSYSAGSNQPQHF TGTGCCAGCAGTTACTCGGCGGGGAGCAATCAGCCCCAGCATTTT
- TRBJ2-7 TRBV30 few CAWKKGHTYEQYF TGTGCCTGGAAAAAAGGACACACCTACGAGCAGTACTTC
- TRBJ2-2 TRBV28 once CASSPYGGIGELFF TGTGCCAGCAGTCCCTACGGGGGCATCGGGGAGCTGTTTTTT
TRBD1 TRBJ1-5 TRBV25-1 - CASSGQGYQPQHF TGTGCCAGCAGTGGACAGGGGTATCAGCCCCAGCATTTT
TRBD2 TRBJ2-1 TRBV4-1 - CASSQDLAGGRNEQFF TGCGCCAGCAGCCAAGATCTAGCGGGAGGGCGAAATGAGCAGTTCTTC